A selection of T cell receptor beta chains follows, all from one sample in a study of blood T cell repertoires in COVID-19. TCRdb's table, derived via immunoSEQ multiplex PCR, lists solely in-frame clones and lacks some. The table lists 150,000 to 200,000 clones, approximately 79% of them singletons. Specimen: peripheral blood. The source is a woman of 80 years or more with acute or convalescent COVID-19. Both conserved end residues are part of each CDR3. A D gene is named only where the DNA matches it firmly. Clone sizes are given selectively: once, few, many, or a class where the clone is expanded.

>.|TRBJ1-1|.|TRBV28
TGTGCCAGCAGTTTGATTGGTTCGAGAACTGAAGCTTTCTTT
CASSLIGSRTEAFF
>few|TRBJ1-3|TRBD1|TRBV24-1
TGTGCCGCTCCGACAGGGCACTCTGGAAACACCATATATTTT
CAAPTGHSGNTIYF
>once|TRBJ2-7|.|TRBV20-1
TGCAGTGCTAGTTCCGGGGGTGTGTTGCCCCGCATCCTCTTCTTC
CSASSGGVLPRILFF
>.|TRBJ2-1|TRBD2|TRBV19
TGTGCCAGTAATTGGGAGGGCGGGAGTGAGCAGTTCTTC
CASNWEGGSEQFF
>.|TRBJ2-3|TRBD1|TRBV28
TGTGCCAGCAGTTTAGAGGGACAGGGAATTACAGATACGCAGTATTTT
CASSLEGQGITDTQYF
>.|TRBJ1-1|.|TRBV2
TGTGCCAGCAGTGTTGAGACTGAGGCTTTCTTT
CASSVETEAFF
>medium-sized|TRBJ1-4|.|TRBV5-1
TGCGCCAGCAGCTTGGGACAAACGGGGGTTGAAAAACTGTTTTTT
CASSLGQTGVEKLFF
>.|TRBJ2-4|.|TRBV3-1/TRBV3-2
TGTGCCAGCAGCCAAGACCGTTCAGGGAACACCAAAAACATTCAGTACTTC
CASSQDRSGNTKNIQYF
>.|TRBJ2-3|.|TRBV2
TGTGCCAGTTCACCCCAGGGCCCAAGCACAGATACGCAGTATTTT
CASSPQGPSTDTQYF
>medium-sized|TRBJ2-5|TRBD1|TRBV7-6
TGTGCCAGCAGCTTAGGGACAGGGGAGGAGACCCAGTACTTC
CASSLGTGEETQYF
>.|TRBJ2-5|TRBD2|TRBV14
TGTGCCAGCAGCCAAGTACTAGCGGGACTAGAGACCCAGTACTTC
CASSQVLAGLETQYF
>few|TRBJ2-1|.|TRBV2
TGTGCCAGCAATTTGAGGGCTATCAATGAGCAGTTCTTC
CASNLRAINEQFF
>.|TRBJ1-4|.|TRBV30
TGTGCCTGGAGTCCCCGTGAAAAACTGTTTTTT
CAWSPREKLFF
>.|TRBJ2-3|TRBD1|TRBV6-5
TGTGCCAGCACTTCCAGAACAGGGGGCTCAGATACGCAGTATTTT
CASTSRTGGSDTQYF
>.|TRBJ1-3|TRBD1|TRBV30
TGTGCCTGGAGTCGCAACAGGGGTCCCGGAAACACCATATATTTT
CAWSRNRGPGNTIYF
>few|TRBJ2-1|.|TRBV7-2
TGTGCCAGCAGCTTGGGGAGGTCCTACAATGAGCAGTTCTTC
CASSLGRSYNEQFF
>.|TRBJ2-3|TRBD2|TRBV6-5
TGTGCCAGCAGTTACAGGCTCCTAGCGGGAGCAGATACGCAGTATTTT
CASSYRLLAGADTQYF
>few|TRBJ1-5|TRBD1|TRBV7-2
TGTGCCAGCAGCTGGACAGGGGGAAGCAATCAGCCCCAGCATTTT
CASSWTGGSNQPQHF
>.|TRBJ1-4|TRBD1|TRBV5-1
TGCGCCAGCAGCTTGTGGACAGGGGATGAAAAACTGTTTTTT
CASSLWTGDEKLFF
>.|TRBJ2-7|TRBD2|TRBV3-1/TRBV3-2
TGTGCCAGCAGCAAAGAGACTAGCGGGGTAACCTCCTACGAGCAGTACTTC
CASSKETSGVTSYEQYF